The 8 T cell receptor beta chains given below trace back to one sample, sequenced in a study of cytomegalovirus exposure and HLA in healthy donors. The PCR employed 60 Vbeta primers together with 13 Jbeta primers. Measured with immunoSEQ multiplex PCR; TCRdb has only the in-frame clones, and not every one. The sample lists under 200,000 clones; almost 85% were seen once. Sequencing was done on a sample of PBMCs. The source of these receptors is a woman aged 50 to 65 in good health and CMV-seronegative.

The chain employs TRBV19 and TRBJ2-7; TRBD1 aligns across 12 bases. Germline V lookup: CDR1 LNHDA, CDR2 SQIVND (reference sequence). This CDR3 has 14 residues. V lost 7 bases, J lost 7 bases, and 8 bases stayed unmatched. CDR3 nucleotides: TGTGCCAGTACTAGCGGGACAGGGGGCCGAGAGCAGTACTTC. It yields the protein CASTSGTGGREQYF.

CDR3 bases: TGTGCCAGTAGTCCTCGCACAGATACGCAGTATTTT. This gives the protein CASSPRTDTQYF. The V gene is TRBV19, the J gene TRBJ2-3; no clear D. Germline loops: CDR1 LNHDA, CDR2 SQIVND (reference sequence). This CDR3 comprises 12 residues. With 5 bases removed from V and 1 base from J, the gap between germline ends came to 4 bases.

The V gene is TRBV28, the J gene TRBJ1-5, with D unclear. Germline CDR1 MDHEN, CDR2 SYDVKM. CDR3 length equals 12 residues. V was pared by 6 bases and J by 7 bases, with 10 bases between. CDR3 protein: CASSSFSQPQHF. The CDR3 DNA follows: TGTGCCAGCAGCTCCTTTTCGCAGCCCCAGCATTTT.

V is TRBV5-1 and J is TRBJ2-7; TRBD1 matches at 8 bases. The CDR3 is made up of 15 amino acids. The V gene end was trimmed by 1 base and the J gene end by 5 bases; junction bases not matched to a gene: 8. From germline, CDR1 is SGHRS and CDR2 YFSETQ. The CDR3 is CASSLSAGGIDEQYF. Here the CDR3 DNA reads TGCGCCAGCAGCTTGAGCGCAGGGGGCATCGACGAGCAGTACTTC.

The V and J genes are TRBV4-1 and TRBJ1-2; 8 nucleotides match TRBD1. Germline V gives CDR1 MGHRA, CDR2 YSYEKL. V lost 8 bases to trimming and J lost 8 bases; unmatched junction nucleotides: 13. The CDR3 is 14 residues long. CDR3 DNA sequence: TGCGCCAGCGGACAGGGAGCTCAGGACGCAGGCTACACCTTC. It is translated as CASGQGAQDAGYTF.

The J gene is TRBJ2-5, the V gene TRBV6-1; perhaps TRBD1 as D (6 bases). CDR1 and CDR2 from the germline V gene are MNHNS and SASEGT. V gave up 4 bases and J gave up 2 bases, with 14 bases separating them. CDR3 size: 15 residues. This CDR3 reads CASSGPGTHQETQYF. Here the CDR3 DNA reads TGTGCCAGCAGTGGACCAGGGACACATCAAGAGACCCAGTACTTC.

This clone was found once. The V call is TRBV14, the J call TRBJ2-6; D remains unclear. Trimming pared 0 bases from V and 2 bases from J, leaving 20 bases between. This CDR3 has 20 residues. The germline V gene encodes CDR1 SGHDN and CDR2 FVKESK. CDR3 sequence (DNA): TGTGCCAGCAGCCAAGAAGTATACAGAACCCATTACCCTGGGGCCAACGTCCTGACTTTC. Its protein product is CASSQEVYRTHYPGANVLTF.

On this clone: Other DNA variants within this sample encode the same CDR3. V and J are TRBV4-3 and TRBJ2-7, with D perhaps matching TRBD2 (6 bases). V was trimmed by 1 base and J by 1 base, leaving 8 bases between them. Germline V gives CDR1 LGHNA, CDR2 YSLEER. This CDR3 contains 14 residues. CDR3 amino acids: CASSQGRDSYEQYF. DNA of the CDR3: TGCGCCAGCAGCCAAGGGAGGGATTCCTACGAGCAGTACTTC.